These 2 T cell receptor beta chains were sequenced from one sample in a study of blood T cell repertoires in COVID-19. TCRdb keeps only in-frame clones here, not all; method: immunoSEQ multiplex PCR. The sample carries roughly 140,000 clones, under 90% recorded once. Sequenced material: PBMCs or T cells enriched from blood (not recorded which). Every receptor here comes from a man in his fifties who had recovered from COVID-19.

V usage is TRBV14 and J usage is TRBJ1-6; 7 bases are shared with TRBD1. The length of the CDR3 is 13 residues. V lost 5 bases and J lost 7; bases outside the gene matches: 2. Looked up from germline, CDR1 is SGHDN and CDR2 is FVKESK. The CDR3 DNA reads TGTGCCAGCAGCTGGGGACAGAATTCACCCCTCCACTTT. It encodes CASSWGQNSPLHF.

The chain combines TRBV19 with TRBJ1-1; a weak D match, TRBD1 (5 bases). The V end was cut by 5 bases, the J end by 1 base, with 14 bases between. In germline, CDR1 is LNHDA, CDR2 SQIVND (reference sequence). The CDR3 has 15 residues. CDR3 amino acids: CASSGRTTENTEAFF. The DNA for the CDR3 is TGTGCCAGTAGTGGCCGGACAACCGAGAACACTGAAGCTTTCTTT.